This entry lists 3 T cell receptor beta chains sequenced from one sample in a study of blood T cell repertoires in COVID-19. The table came from immunoSEQ multiplex PCR; TCRdb's copy has only in-frame clones and leaves some out. The data contain about 140,000 clones, around nine tenths of them seen just once; the ten biggest clones take up about 4.3%. Sequenced input: peripheral blood. These receptors were collected from a woman aged 40 to 50 with acute or convalescent COVID-19.

The V gene is TRBV7-3, the J gene TRBJ2-7, with D perhaps TRBD1 (5 bases). The CDR3 is made up of 13 amino acids. Germline values: CDR1 SGHTA, CDR2 FQGTGA. The V end was cut by 2 bases, the J end by 3 bases, with 8 bases between. The CDR3 loop is CASSLARGYEQYF. The CDR3 region has the DNA TGTGCCAGCAGCTTAGCTAGGGGCTACGAGCAGTACTTC.

The chain links TRBV6-6 to TRBJ1-1, with 7 bases that match TRBD1. This CDR3 has 16 residues. The germline V gene has CDR1 MNHNY and CDR2 SVGAGI (reference sequence). V lost 7 bases, J lost 5 bases, and 16 bases stayed unmatched. CDR3 nucleotide sequence: TGTGCCAGCACCCAGGGGGGCGCTGGGATGCCAACTGAAGCTTTCTTT. It is translated as CASTQGGAGMPTEAFF.

V usage is TRBV28 and J usage is TRBJ1-2; a possible D gene is TRBD1 (6 bases). The CDR3 has 16 residues. The V gene's germline CDR1 is MDHEN and CDR2 SYDVKM. Trimming took off 6 bases at V and 8 bases at J, with 25 bases between the two ends. Written as DNA, the CDR3 is TGTGCCAGCAGGGCGCAACAGGGTCTTGGAATGAGCGGCTACACCTTC. Encoded protein: CASRAQQGLGMSGYTF.